This T cell receptor (beta chain) was recorded in a study of spatial heterogeneity in lung cancer. Study-wide background: Alpha-chain detections were consistently fewer than beta-chain detections among the sequences. More than eight raw reads, on average, carried each unique TCR and UMI combination.

In this sample, this clonotype turned up many times. TCR cDNA molecules each carried a unique molecular identifier. A single record per CDR3 protein comes from TCRdb applying MiXCR to the 5' RACE reads. The profile shows more than 10,000 distinct CDR3 sequences, about 5% of them singletons. As for time point: sample taken at primary tumor resection. Whole RNA, which was extracted from tumor, nontumor lung tissue or frozen PBMC, was sequenced without any cell sorting. The CDR3 spans 15 residues. Germline CDR1 SEHNR, CDR2 FQNEAQ (reference sequence). Trimming took 5 bases from V and 2 from J, leaving 15 bases between them.

The sample was PBMCs, taken at surgery. The source is a male donor with early-stage non-small cell lung cancer. The J gene is TRBJ1-1, the V gene TRBV7-9; D is undetermined. The CDR3 coding sequence is TGTGCCAGCAGCCTCCTCTATGCCGGCAACACTGAAGCTTTCTTT. This encodes CASSLLYAGNTEAFF.